These T cell receptor beta chains were read from a single sample in a study of cytomegalovirus exposure and HLA in healthy donors. Assay used: immunoSEQ multiplex PCR; TCRdb lists only in-frame clones, some missing. This sample carries hundreds of thousands of clones, 75% to 85% of them seen once, and the ten largest clones take about 2.5%. The sequenced material came from PBMCs. These receptors came from a woman aged 55-69 years in good health and CMV-seropositive. The CDR3 runs from the conserved cysteine through the conserved F or W. Not all rows give a size; the values are once, few, many and, for expanded clones, a class.

once	TRBV12-2	TRBJ2-3	CASRPGGTSGTTDTQYF
-	TRBV15	TRBJ1-5	CATSRGGRRQGVHYSNQPQHF
-	TRBV19	TRBJ1-5	CASSSPDRGFKPQHF
-	TRBV11-1	TRBJ2-7	CASSLAGLNYEQYF
-	TRBV18	TRBJ1-1	CASSRDRGSTEAFF
-	TRBV5-4	TRBJ2-5	CASSPAEGGETQYF
once	TRBV7-7	TRBJ2-1	CASSLGGGNEQFF
-	TRBV28	TRBJ1-1	CASSWGQAEAFF
few	TRBV4-3	-	CASSPGLAGEGSDYEQYF
-	TRBV5-4	TRBJ2-7	CASRNRDRVNNEQYF
-	TRBV7-2	TRBJ2-5	CASSPLFGEETQYF